A single sample gave rise to the 7 T cell receptor beta chains below, sequenced in a study of beta chain features in type 1 diabetes. Study outcomes and limitations: Significant though moderate, a shortening of TCRB CDR3s appeared in all four CD4+ subsets of Type 1 diabetes patients.

The sequenced template was cDNA made from the entire isolated RNA. Profiled with immunoSEQ multiplex PCR; TCRdb holds only in-frame clones, not every one. This table holds 200,000 to 250,000 clones, over 11% found once. These receptors' antigens are unknown. The material sequenced was naive CD4+ T cells from blood. Source of these receptors: a man younger than 40 with type 1 diabetes.

The genes are TRBV27 and TRBJ2-2, with 11 bases identical to TRBD2. Germline loops: CDR1 MNHEY, CDR2 SMNVEV (reference sequence). The ends lost 4 bases at V and 4 bases at J; junction bases unmatched: 2. CDR3 length equals 15 residues. DNA of the CDR3: TGTGCCAGCAGTTCCGGGACTAGCGGCACCGGGGAGCTGTTTTTT. Amino acids: CASSSGTSGTGELFF.

The chain has TRBV18 and TRBJ2-5; 7 positions match TRBD1. This CDR3 is built from 13 residues. The germline gives CDR1 KGHSH, CDR2 LQKENI. Germline trimming cut 5 bases from V and 0 bases from J; bases unmatched to any gene: 0. CDR3 protein: CASSGTDQETQYF. CDR3 DNA sequence: TGTGCCAGCTCAGGGACAGACCAAGAGACCCAGTACTTC. Supplemented by reference TRBV18 and TRBJ2-5, the full variable domain reads NAGVMQNPRHLVRRRGQEARLRCSPMKGHSHVYWYRQLPEEGLKFMVYLQKENIIDESGMPKERFSAEFPKEGPSILRIQQVVRGDSAAYFCASSGTDQETQYFGPGTRLLVL.

This clone occurred a few times. Additional DNA sequences in this sample encode the identical CDR3. The V and J genes are TRBV5-1 and TRBJ2-7; 7 positions match TRBD1. Trimming took 0 bases from V and 2 from J; bases not matched to a gene: 2. From germline, CDR1 is SGHRS and CDR2 YFSETQ. This CDR3 comprises 14 residues. The DNA of the CDR3 is TGCGCCAGCAGCTTGGGGCAGGGGGCCTACGAGCAGTACTTC. It yields the protein CASSLGQGAYEQYF. Based on the CDR3 plus reference TRBV5-1 and TRBJ2-7, the full variable domain is KAGVTQTPRYLIKTRGQQVTLSCSPISGHRSVSWYQQTPGQGLQFLFEYFSETQRNKGNFPGRFSGRQFSNSRSEMNVSTLELGDSALYLCASSLGQGAYEQYFGPGTRLTVT.

This clone has just a few counts. The rearrangement joins TRBV7-2 to TRBJ2-3, with TRBD2 identical over 9 bases. The germline CDR1 and CDR2 sequences are SGHTA and FQGNSA. Unmatched junction bases numbered 3, after V lost 2 bases and J lost 0 bases. The CDR3 has 16 amino acids. The CDR3 reads CASSLRAGGSTDTQYF. In DNA form, the CDR3 reads TGTGCCAGCAGCTTACGAGCGGGAGGCAGCACAGATACGCAGTATTTT. Full variable domain (remainder filled in from reference TRBV7-2 and TRBJ2-3): GAGVSQSPSNKVTEKGKDVELRCDPISGHTALYWYRQSLGQGLEFLIYFQGNSAPDKSGLPSDRFSAERTGGSVSTLTIQRTQQEDSAVYLCASSLRAGGSTDTQYFGPGTRLTVL.

CDR3: CASSQDRTSGQPQHF. DNA for the CDR3: TGTGCCAGCAGCCAGGACAGGACTAGCGGTCAGCCCCAGCATTTT. The genes are TRBV7-2 and TRBJ1-5; 7 bases are shared with TRBD1. The germline CDR1 and CDR2 sequences are SGHTA and FQGNSA. The CDR3 extends over 15 amino acids. V dropped 5 bases and J dropped 6; count of bases not matched to a gene: 10.

The J gene is TRBJ2-7, the V gene TRBV5-1; tentative D call: TRBD1 (6 bases). Looked up from germline, CDR1 is SGHRS and CDR2 is YFSETQ. The CDR3 totals 15 residues. The germline V and J ends were trimmed by 1 base and 2 bases, with 13 bases remaining between them. This CDR3 is CASSLMGANAYEQYF. Here the CDR3 DNA reads TGCGCCAGCAGCTTGATGGGGGCTAATGCCTACGAGCAGTACTTC.

The chain is built from TRBV5-1 and TRBJ2-2; possible D gene TRBD2, 5 bases. Germline V CDR1 and CDR2: SGHRS, YFSETQ. V was clipped by 1 base and J by 7 bases, with 17 bases between them. This CDR3 has 16 residues. The CDR3: CASSLQDSAEDGELFF. DNA of the CDR3: TGCGCCAGCAGCTTGCAGGACTCCGCGGAGGACGGGGAGCTGTTTTTT.